Shown below are 28 T cell receptor beta chains from a single sample sequenced in a study of blood T cell repertoires in COVID-19. Sequenced by immunoSEQ multiplex PCR; TCRdb stores in-frame clones only, minus some. The sample shows 95,000 to 100,000 clones, 80% to 90% of them seen only once. Source material: peripheral blood. The receptors were sampled from a woman aged 25 to 45 with acute or convalescent COVID-19.

The chain recombines TRBV6-5 with TRBJ1-6; 7 bases agree with TRBD1. There are 15 residues in the CDR3. J was trimmed by 6 bases and V by 7 bases; bases with no gene match: 9. CDR1 and CDR2 from the germline V gene are MNHEY and SVGAGI. The CDR3: CASNPGGGPNSPLHF. The CDR3 region has the DNA TGTGCCAGCAATCCGGGAGGGGGCCCTAATTCACCCCTCCACTTT.

The J gene is TRBJ2-3, the V gene TRBV7-9; D possibly corresponds to TRBD2 (6 bases). Germline CDR1 is SEHNR and CDR2 is FQNEAQ (reference sequence). The CDR3 contains 12 residues. Between the trimmed V and J ends, which lost 5 bases and 11 bases, there was a span of 14 bases. The CDR3 DNA is TGTGCCAGCAGCCCCTCTAGCGAAATGCAGTATTTT. Translating gives CASSPSSEMQYF.

The gene calls are TRBV11-3 and TRBJ1-1; D might be TRBD1 (5 bases). The germline gives CDR1 SGHNT, CDR2 YENEEA. With 1 base removed from V and 0 bases from J, the gap between germline ends came to 9 bases. This CDR3 comprises 15 residues. The chain's CDR3 is CASSLGEGVNTEAFF. CDR3 DNA sequence: TGTGCCAGCAGCTTAGGGGAAGGGGTGAACACTGAAGCTTTCTTT.

The chain has TRBV19 and TRBJ2-6, with a tentative D call TRBD2 (5 bases). CDR1 is LNHDA, CDR2 SQIVND, per germline (reference sequence). The CDR3 covers 16 residues. V was pared by 6 bases and J by 3 bases, with 15 bases between. The DNA for the CDR3 is TGTGCCAGTAGCTTCGGAGGACGGTTTGGGGCCAACGTCCTGACTTTC. Its protein is CASSFGGRFGANVLTF.

The rearrangement links TRBV7-2 to TRBJ1-3; 8 positions agree with TRBD1. The CDR3 loop spans 14 amino acids. From germline, CDR1 is SGHTA and CDR2 FQGNSA. V shed 5 bases, J shed 2 bases, and the junction held 2 bases outside the gene matches. CDR3 amino acids: CASSQDRAGNTIYF. Here the CDR3 DNA reads TGTGCCAGCAGCCAGGACAGGGCTGGAAACACCATATATTTT. The variable domain in full, completed from reference TRBV7-2 and TRBJ1-3, reads GAGVSQSPSNKVTEKGKDVELRCDPISGHTALYWYRQSLGQGLEFLIYFQGNSAPDKSGLPSDRFSAERTGGSVSTLTIQRTQQEDSAVYLCASSQDRAGNTIYFGEGSWLTVV.

The rearrangement links TRBV19 to TRBJ2-7; possible D gene TRBD1, 7 bases. This CDR3 has 14 residues. Germline V gives CDR1 LNHDA, CDR2 SQIVND (reference sequence). Trimming left V 4 bases short and J 7 bases short, with 17 bases between. CDR3 sequence reads: CASSTGGGLLEQYF. In nucleotides, the CDR3 is TGTGCCAGTAGTACAGGAGGGGGCCTTCTTGAGCAGTACTTC.

The V gene is TRBV9, the J gene TRBJ1-2, with 11 bases aligning to TRBD1. V lost 6 bases and J lost 7; bases outside the gene matches: 8. Looked up from germline, CDR1 is SGDLS and CDR2 is YYNGEE. The CDR3 contains 14 residues. The CDR3 nucleotides read TGTGCCAGCACGGGGACAGGGGGGTTTGGTGGCTACACCTTC. It translates to CASTGTGGFGGYTF.

The chain joins TRBV4-1 to TRBJ1-2; 11 positions agree with TRBD1. The CDR3 is 16 residues long. Germline lookup yields CDR1 MGHRA and CDR2 YSYEKL. The J segment lost 5 bases and the V segment lost 0 bases, leaving 5 bases of the junction unmatched. The CDR3 DNA reads TGCGCCAGCAGCCAAGATGGGACAGGGGGAGGATATGGCTACACCTTC. It translates to CASSQDGTGGGYGYTF.

The genes are TRBV13 and TRBJ1-6; 8 positions agree with TRBD1. The V segment lost 3 bases and the J segment 14 bases; nucleotides outside the gene matches: 9. CDR3 size: 14 residues. The germline CDR1 and CDR2 sequences are PRHDT and FYEKMQ (reference sequence). CDR3 sequence: CASSLRDRTFTLHF. CDR3 bases: TGTGCCAGCAGCTTGCGGGACAGGACTTTCACCCTCCACTTT.

The V and J genes are TRBV10-3 and TRBJ1-2; maybe TRBD1 (6 bases). CDR1 and CDR2 (germline): ENHRY, SYGVKD. The CDR3 has 13 amino acids. V was trimmed by 4 bases and J by 7 bases, leaving 13 bases between them. This CDR3 is CAISVQGLSGYTF. CDR3 DNA: TGTGCCATCAGTGTTCAGGGGTTGAGTGGCTACACCTTC.

The V call is TRBV3-1 (or the pseudogene TRBV3-2), the J call TRBJ2-4; 8 bases are shared with TRBD2. The CDR3 sequence is 14 residues long. The germline V gene encodes CDR1 LGHDT and CDR2 YNNKEL (reference sequence). The V and J ends lost 1 base and 6 bases, in that order; junction bases with no gene match: 2. The CDR3 bases are TGTGCCAGCAGCCAAGCAGCGGGGGTAAACATTCAGTACTTC. Encoded protein: CASSQAAGVNIQYF.

This sequence joins TRBV28 and TRBJ2-3; D is unresolved. Trimming shortened V by 5 bases and J by 5 bases, and 5 bases separated the two germline ends. Germline V lookup: CDR1 MDHEN, CDR2 SYDVKM. This CDR3 region has 11 residues. CDR3 in DNA: TGTGCCAGCAGTCCTAAAGATACGCAGTATTTT. Its translation is CASSPKDTQYF.

V usage is TRBV6-6 and J usage is TRBJ1-1, with D possibly TRBD1 on 6 matching bases. Trimming removed 10 bases from V and 1 base from J, with 13 bases in between. Per germline, CDR1 MNHNY and CDR2 SVGAGI (reference sequence). The CDR3 totals 13 residues. The CDR3 reads CAIMGAGNTEAFF. The CDR3 DNA sequence: TGTGCCATCATGGGGGCGGGGAACACTGAAGCTTTCTTT.

V gene TRBV28 combines with J gene TRBJ1-1; no clear D gene. V lost 5 bases to trimming and J lost 0 bases, with 13 bases between them. Germline values: CDR1 MDHEN, CDR2 SYDVKM. This CDR3 is built from 15 residues. In DNA form, the CDR3 reads TGTGCCAGCAGTACTGCAACCCGAATGAACACTGAAGCTTTCTTT. It yields the protein CASSTATRMNTEAFF. Using reference TRBV28 and TRBJ1-1 for the parts outside the CDR3, the full variable domain is DVKVTQSSRYLVKRTGEKVFLECVQDMDHENMFWYRQDPGLGLRLIYFSYDVKMKEKGDIPEGYSVSREKKERFSLILESASTNQTSMYLCASSTATRMNTEAFFGQGTRLTVV.

The genes are TRBV19 and TRBJ1-1; unclear D gene. V lost 5 bases, J lost 4 bases, and 26 bases lay in between. The CDR3 extends over 18 amino acids. Germline values: CDR1 LNHDA, CDR2 SQIVND (reference sequence). This CDR3 is CASSSGGRESGNPTEAFF. CDR3 coding DNA: TGTGCCAGTAGTTCCGGCGGGAGGGAATCGGGGAATCCCACTGAAGCTTTCTTT.

Only a few counts were recorded for this clone. The V and J genes are TRBV28 and TRBJ1-1; D is possibly TRBD1 (6 bases). V gave up 8 bases and J gave up 4 bases, with 14 bases separating them. The germline V gene has CDR1 MDHEN and CDR2 SYDVKM. This CDR3 has 13 amino acids. CDR3 nucleotides: TGTGCCAGCCTCTTAGCGGGGGCCACTGAAGCTTTCTTT. This encodes CASLLAGATEAFF. Using reference TRBV28 and TRBJ1-1 for the parts outside the CDR3, the full variable domain is DVKVTQSSRYLVKRTGEKVFLECVQDMDHENMFWYRQDPGLGLRLIYFSYDVKMKEKGDIPEGYSVSREKKERFSLILESASTNQTSMYLCASLLAGATEAFFGQGTRLTVV.

In this sample, this clone turned up once. The rearrangement links TRBV6-1 to TRBJ2-1, with D maybe TRBD2 (7 bases). V lost 1 base to trimming and J lost 7 bases, with 14 bases between them. This CDR3 has 15 amino acids. In germline, CDR1 is MNHNS, CDR2 SASEGT. The CDR3 protein is CASSEGAGAGNEQFF. The CDR3, as DNA: TGTGCCAGCAGTGAAGGGGCGGGGGCAGGGAATGAGCAGTTCTTC.

The chain is built from TRBV7-8 and TRBJ1-1, with unresolved D. The V end was cut by 2 bases, the J end by 2 bases, with 12 bases between. CDR1 and CDR2 (germline): SGHVS, FQNEAQ. There are 15 residues in the CDR3. The CDR3 nucleotides are TGTGCCAGCAGCTTAAGTCGACGGGGAAACACTGAAGCTTTCTTT. Residues: CASSLSRRGNTEAFF.

The V gene is TRBV5-5, the J gene TRBJ1-1, with TRBD1 as a possible D gene (6 bases). The germline V gene encodes CDR1 SGHKS and CDR2 YYEKEE (reference sequence). Trimming cost V 2 bases and J 6 bases, with 11 bases left between them. This CDR3 has 13 residues. Written as DNA, the CDR3 is TGTGCCAGCAGCTTTGGGGGCAGGGCTGAAGCTTTCTTT. It specifies CASSFGGRAEAFF.

The V gene is TRBV19, the J gene TRBJ2-7; TRBD1 matches at 9 bases. The CDR3 totals 14 residues. V shed 1 base and J 2 bases; nucleotides not matched to a gene: 0. The germline V gene has CDR1 LNHDA and CDR2 SQIVND (reference sequence). The chain's CDR3 is CASSIGTGAYEQYF. CDR3 bases: TGTGCCAGTAGTATAGGGACAGGGGCCTACGAGCAGTACTTC.

The rearrangement links TRBV5-6 to TRBJ1-5, with TRBD1 matching 7 bases. In germline, CDR1 is SGHDT, CDR2 YYEEEE. The ends lost 0 bases at V and 0 bases at J; junction bases unmatched: 0. This CDR3 region has 15 residues. The chain's CDR3 is CASSLGTGSNQPQHF. The CDR3, as DNA: TGTGCCAGCAGCTTGGGGACAGGTAGCAATCAGCCCCAGCATTTT.

The chain is built from TRBV28 and TRBJ1-4, with a possible D match to TRBD1 (5 bases). The CDR3 has 15 amino acids. Looked up from germline, CDR1 is MDHEN and CDR2 is SYDVKM. V lost 5 bases to trimming and J lost 8 bases, with 18 bases between them. The CDR3 sequence is CASSPFTGLVEKLFF. CDR3 DNA sequence: TGTGCCAGCAGTCCCTTCACAGGTTTGGTGGAAAAACTGTTTTTT.

This clone occurred once. This chain links TRBV6-1 with TRBJ1-2; 9 nucleotides agree with TRBD1. The germline V gene has CDR1 MNHNS and CDR2 SASEGT. The V and J ends lost 0 bases and 5 bases, in that order; junction bases with no gene match: 4. This CDR3 is 15 amino acids long. The CDR3 spells CASSEAGTGLYGYTF. The CDR3 nucleotides are TGTGCCAGCAGTGAAGCGGGGACAGGGTTATATGGCTACACCTTC.

The CDR3 DNA follows: TGTGCCAGCAGCCAAAGCCGGGACAGGGTCACCGGGGAGCTGTTTTTT. Translating it yields CASSQSRDRVTGELFF. The chain recombines TRBV3-1 (or the pseudogene TRBV3-2) with TRBJ2-2, with 9 bases identical to TRBD1. Trimming took 2 bases from V and 4 from J; bases not matched to a gene: 5. The CDR3 is made up of 16 amino acids. Germline CDR1 reads LGHDT; CDR2 reads YNNKEL (reference sequence).

The chain carries TRBV5-8 and TRBJ1-2; D is ambiguous. Trimming pared 0 bases from V and 5 bases from J, leaving 26 bases between. This CDR3 region has 19 residues. Germline CDR1 and CDR2: SGHTS and YDEGEE. CDR3 sequence reads: CASSLGLDRDAASLYGYTF. In DNA form, the CDR3 reads TGTGCCAGCAGCTTGGGGCTAGACCGCGACGCTGCTAGTCTGTATGGCTACACCTTC.

As to this clone: This sample also contains other DNA sequences that code for the same CDR3. This sequence joins TRBV30 and TRBJ1-6, with a weak D call TRBD1 (5 bases). In germline, CDR1 is GTSNPN, CDR2 SVGIG (reference sequence). V was trimmed by 0 bases and J by 6 bases, leaving 9 bases between them. This CDR3 spans 14 amino acids. The CDR3 here is CAWSVGRGNSPLHF. CDR3 coding DNA: TGTGCCTGGAGTGTTGGTAGGGGTAATTCACCCCTCCACTTT.

This chain links TRBV24-1 with TRBJ1-2, with TRBD1 matching 8 bases. The V gene end was trimmed by 7 bases and the J gene end by 6 bases; junction bases not matched to a gene: 6. The germline V gene has CDR1 KGHDR and CDR2 SFDVKD. CDR3 size: 13 residues. CDR3 region: CATRPTGENGYTF. CDR3 in DNA: TGTGCCACCAGACCGACAGGGGAGAATGGCTACACCTTC.

The chain employs TRBV18 and TRBJ2-6, with 7 positions matching TRBD1. J was trimmed by 11 bases and V by 6 bases; bases with no gene match: 10. The germline CDR1 and CDR2 sequences are KGHSH and LQKENI. The CDR3 is 14 residues long. The CDR3 DNA reads TGTGCCAGCTCCTTAACGGGACAGACGGACGTCCTGACTTTC. This gives the protein CASSLTGQTDVLTF.